This entry describes one T cell receptor (beta chain). The data stem from a study of cytomegalovirus exposure and HLA in healthy donors. The PCR ran on 60 Vbeta and 13 Jbeta primers. Assay used: immunoSEQ multiplex PCR; TCRdb lists only in-frame clones, some missing. The data show some 87,000 clones, with around two thirds seen just once and about 5% held by the top ten. This sequence was found in a woman aged 25 to 39 in good health and CMV-seropositive. The sample comprised PBMCs.

The CDR3 protein is CASSPPRGGHKNSPLHF. The CDR3 DNA reads as TGTGCCAGCAGCCCCCCGCGGGGGGGGCATAAGAATTCACCCCTCCACTTT. This chain joins TRBV7-9 and TRBJ1-6; maybe TRBD1 (6 bases). Trimming shortened V by 5 bases and J by 7 bases, and 21 bases separated the two germline ends. Per germline, CDR1 SEHNR and CDR2 FQNEAQ (reference sequence). The CDR3 totals 17 residues.